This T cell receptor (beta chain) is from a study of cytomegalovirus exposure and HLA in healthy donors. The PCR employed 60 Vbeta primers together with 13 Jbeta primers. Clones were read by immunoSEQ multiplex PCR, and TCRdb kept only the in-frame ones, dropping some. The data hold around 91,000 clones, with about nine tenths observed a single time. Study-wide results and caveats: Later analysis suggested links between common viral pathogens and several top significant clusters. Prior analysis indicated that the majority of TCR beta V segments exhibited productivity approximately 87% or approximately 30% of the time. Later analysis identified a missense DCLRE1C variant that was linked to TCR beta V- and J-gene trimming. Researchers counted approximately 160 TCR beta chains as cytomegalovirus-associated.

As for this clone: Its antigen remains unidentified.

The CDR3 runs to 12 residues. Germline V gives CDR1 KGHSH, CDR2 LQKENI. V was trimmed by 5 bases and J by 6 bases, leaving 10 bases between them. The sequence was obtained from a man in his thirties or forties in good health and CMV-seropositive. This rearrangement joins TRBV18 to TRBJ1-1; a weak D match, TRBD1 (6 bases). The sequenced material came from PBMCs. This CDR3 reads CASSTGQSEAFF. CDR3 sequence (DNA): TGTGCCAGCTCAACGGGACAATCTGAAGCTTTCTTT.